A selection of T cell receptor beta chains follows, all from one sample in a study of blood T cell repertoires in COVID-19. Here immunoSEQ multiplex PCR was the method, and the copy in TCRdb shows in-frame clones only, minus some. The sample has fewer than 250,000 clones, around nine tenths seen once. The sequenced material came from peripheral blood. The receptors derive from a woman aged 60-75 years who had recovered from COVID-19. Both conserved end residues are part of each CDR3. D genes are given only for firm matches. Only some rows state a clone size, as once, few, many or a class for expanded clones.

v_gene	d_gene	j_gene	abundance	CDR3nt	CDR3aa
TRBV5-1	NA	TRBJ2-5	NA	TGCGCCAGCAGCCCAGGGTCTACACAAGAGACCCAGTACTTC	CASSPGSTQETQYF
TRBV27	TRBD1	TRBJ2-1	NA	TGTGCCAGCGGTGACCGAGGGCAGGGGGATGAGCAGTTCTTC	CASGDRGQGDEQFF
TRBV28	NA	TRBJ2-7	NA	TGTGCCAGCAGTGATGGAGCGGCTCTGGTACTCGCACTCGAGCAGTACTTC	CASSDGAALVLALEQYF
TRBV7-9	TRBD1	TRBJ1-2	once	TGTGCCAGCAGCTCCTCCGGACAGGGGGCGAACTATGGCTACACCTTC	CASSSSGQGANYGYTF
TRBV10-1	NA	TRBJ2-7	NA	TGCGCCAGCAGTGAGTCGACAGCCACACCAGCCTACGAGCAGTACTTC	CASSESTATPAYEQYF
TRBV7-9	NA	TRBJ1-1	NA	TGTGCCAGCAGCTTAGATACTGTGGCAGGACTTGCTTTCTTT	CASSLDTVAGLAFF
TRBV6-5	TRBD1	TRBJ1-4	NA	TGTGCCAGCAGTTCGGGACAGGATAATGAAAAACTGTTTTTT	CASSSGQDNEKLFF
TRBV11-2	NA	TRBJ1-2	NA	TGTGCCAGCACCTTTGAAGGGACATCGGGTGGCTACACCTTC	CASTFEGTSGGYTF
TRBV2	TRBD2	TRBJ2-1	NA	TGTGCCAGCGGAATTAGCGGGGGGTCTGGTGAGCAGTTCTTC	CASGISGGSGEQFF
TRBV11-2	TRBD1	TRBJ2-7	NA	TGTGCCAGCAGCACGGGACAGGGAGCCTACGAGCAGTACTTC	CASSTGQGAYEQYF
TRBV21-1	NA	TRBJ2-7	NA	TGTGCCAGCAGCAAATATGGGGGGGACAGGGGCGAGCAGTACTTC	CASSKYGGDRGEQYF
TRBV5-6	TRBD1	TRBJ2-5	NA	TGTGCCAGCAGCAAGGGACAGGGGCGCTGGGAGACCCAGTACTTC	CASSKGQGRWETQYF
TRBV5-1	NA	TRBJ2-2	NA	TGCGCCAGCAGCTTGGGTCCGACAAGCAACACCGGGGAGCTGTTTTTT	CASSLGPTSNTGELFF
TRBV6-5	NA	TRBJ1-1	NA	TGTGCCAGCAGTTACATAATGAACACTGAAGCTTTCTTT	CASSYIMNTEAFF
TRBV11-2	NA	TRBJ1-1	NA	TGTGCCAGCAGCTTAGCAGGCAACACCCGGAGGGCTTTCTTT	CASSLAGNTRRAFF
TRBV28	TRBD2	TRBJ2-5	NA	TGTGCCAGCAGTTTGCCGCGGGGGGGGGCCCGGGAGACCCAGTACTTC	CASSLPRGGARETQYF
TRBV27	NA	TRBJ1-6	NA	TGTGCCAGCAGTACACGACAGGATTCACCCCTCCACTTT	CASSTRQDSPLHF
TRBV28	TRBD2	TRBJ2-1	NA	TGTGCCAGCAGACAACCCCCGGGACTAGCGGGGGAGTTAGGGCAGTTCTTC	CASRQPPGLAGELGQFF
TRBV4-1	NA	TRBJ1-2	NA	TGCGCCAGCAGCCAGAATCAAGGAAGGGGTGGCTATGGCTACACCTTC	CASSQNQGRGGYGYTF
TRBV20-1	NA	TRBJ2-3	NA	TGCAGGGGCGCGAGCACAGATACGCAGTATTTT	CRGASTDTQYF
TRBV6-5	NA	TRBJ2-7	NA	TGTGCCAGCAATTCCCTATACGAGCAGTACTTC	CASNSLYEQYF
TRBV19	NA	TRBJ2-7	few	TGTGCCAGTAGTATCTACCGAAGCGGCGAGCAGTACTTC	CASSIYRSGEQYF
TRBV7-3	NA	TRBJ2-1	NA	TGTGCCAGCAGCTTAACCGACTTACAGGGATCCAATGAGCAGTTCTTC	CASSLTDLQGSNEQFF
TRBV18	NA	TRBJ1-1	once	TGTGCCAGCTCTCCTCGGGGAGGGAGGGACACTGAAGCTTTCTTT	CASSPRGGRDTEAFF
TRBV5-4	TRBD1	TRBJ1-5	NA	TGTGCCAGCAGCATCGACAGGGATCGTCAGCCCCAGCATTTT	CASSIDRDRQPQHF
TRBV19	TRBD2	TRBJ2-5	NA	TGTGCCAGTAGTAGTACAGTAGCGGGGGGCGGGGTAAAAAAGACCCAGTACTTC	CASSSTVAGGGVKKTQYF
TRBV3-1/TRBV3-2	NA	TRBJ1-2	NA	TGTGCCAGCAGCCAAGTGGCAGCGGGGGGTGCTGGCTACACCTTC	CASSQVAAGGAGYTF
TRBV27	NA	TRBJ1-1	NA	TGTGCCAGCAGGTGGCAGGCCCCGCTAATGAACACTGAAGCTTTCTTT	CASRWQAPLMNTEAFF
TRBV14	NA	TRBJ2-1	NA	TGTGCCAGCAGCCCCTTAGCCGGAACGCTGATTTATGAGCAGTTCTTC	CASSPLAGTLIYEQFF
TRBV13	NA	TRBJ1-2	NA	TGTGCCAGCAGCTTAGAAAGGGGGGGCGGCTACACCTTC	CASSLERGGGYTF
TRBV3-1/TRBV3-2	TRBD1	TRBJ1-1	once	TGTGCCAGCAGCCAACATACAGGGGGGAACACTGAAGCTTTCTTT	CASSQHTGGNTEAFF
TRBV9	TRBD1	TRBJ1-2	once	TGTGCCAGCAGCGGGACAGACAGGGGCTATGGCTACACCTTC	CASSGTDRGYGYTF
TRBV5-1	NA	TRBJ1-1	NA	TGCGCCAGCAGCCTTGGGCTAAGGAACACTGAAGCTTTCTTT	CASSLGLRNTEAFF
TRBV27	TRBD2	TRBJ2-3	NA	TGTGCCAGCGATACTAGCGTGAACGATCGAGATACGCAGTATTTT	CASDTSVNDRDTQYF
TRBV19	TRBD1	TRBJ1-5	NA	TGTGCCAGTAGCGGGACAGGGGGAGGCAATCAGCCCCAGCATTTT	CASSGTGGGNQPQHF
TRBV5-6	NA	TRBJ2-5	NA	TGTGCCAGCAGCTTGCTGGCGACCCAGTACTTC	CASSLLATQYF
TRBV18	NA	TRBJ1-5	NA	TGTGCCAGCTCACCAACTAGTATATCAGATCAGCCCCAGCATTTT	CASSPTSISDQPQHF
TRBV7-8	TRBD1	TRBJ2-1	NA	TGTGCCAGCAGGGAGGGACAGGGGGCTTTCTATGAGCAGTTCTTC	CASREGQGAFYEQFF
TRBV9	NA	TRBJ2-7	NA	TGTGCCAGCAGCGTAGGGAACAGGGCCCCCTACGAGCAGTACTTC	CASSVGNRAPYEQYF
TRBV9	NA	TRBJ1-1	NA	TGTGCCAGCAGCGTAGGCGGACAGTTGAACACTGAAGCTTTCTTT	CASSVGGQLNTEAFF
TRBV3-1/TRBV3-2	NA	TRBJ2-3	NA	TGTGCCAGCAGCCAAGACAGGCACACAGATACGCAGTATTTT	CASSQDRHTDTQYF